This passage covers 10 T cell receptor beta chains from one sample sequenced in a study of blood T cell repertoires in COVID-19. Profiled with immunoSEQ multiplex PCR; TCRdb holds only in-frame clones, not every one. The sample yields under 150,000 clones, approximately 87% seen once. The sequenced sample was peripheral blood. The origin of the receptors is a woman in her forties with acute or convalescent COVID-19.

This chain uses TRBV3-1 (or the pseudogene TRBV3-2) with TRBJ1-1; tentative D call: TRBD1 (5 bases). V lost 0 bases and J 4 bases, leaving 12 bases between the germline ends. The CDR3 contains 15 residues. Looked up from germline, CDR1 is LGHDT and CDR2 is YNNKEL (reference sequence). The CDR3 reads CASSQDRGRATEAFF. The CDR3 nucleotides read TGTGCCAGCAGCCAAGATCGGGGGAGGGCCACTGAAGCTTTCTTT.

V and J are TRBV15 and TRBJ1-1; no firm D call. This CDR3 has 13 amino acids. Trimming cost V 1 base and J 5 bases, with 8 bases left between them. Germline CDR1 LNHNV, CDR2 YYDKDF (reference sequence). The CDR3 reads CATSRVPGTEAFF. The CDR3 DNA reads TGTGCCACCAGCAGAGTCCCCGGGACTGAAGCTTTCTTT.

The rearrangement links TRBV2 to TRBJ2-2, with D maybe TRBD2 (6 bases). The germline V and J ends were trimmed by 6 bases and 5 bases, with 16 bases remaining between them. The CDR3 extends over 15 amino acids. Per the germline V gene, CDR1 is SNHLY and CDR2 is FYNNEI. Written as DNA, the CDR3 is TGTGCCAGCAGGGGAGGAGGCGGGTGGACCGGGGAGCTGTTTTTT. Residues: CASRGGGGWTGELFF.

The V call is TRBV5-4, the J call TRBJ2-1, with 10 bases lining up with TRBD2. The CDR3 has 15 residues. Trimming at V came to 0 bases and at J to 5 bases, leaving 2 bases not matched to a gene. In germline, CDR1 is SGHNT, CDR2 YYREEE (reference sequence). For the CDR3, the DNA is TGTGCCAGCAGCTTGGGGACTAGCGGTCACAATGAGCAGTTCTTC. Translation: CASSLGTSGHNEQFF.

This clone came up once. The V gene is TRBV21-1, the J gene TRBJ2-1; TRBD1 was called by the table and not checked on the DNA. TRBV21-1 corresponds to a pseudogene. CDR3 size: 17 residues. The CDR3 sequence is CASSKVKSTGGQSEQFF. The DNA of the CDR3 is TGTGCCAGCAGCAAAGTAAAATCGACAGGGGGCCAAAGTGAGCAGTTCTTC.

The rearrangement uses TRBV7-2 and TRBJ2-7; 9 bases fit TRBD2. Germline loops: CDR1 SGHTA, CDR2 FQGNSA. The CDR3 has 14 residues. Trimming cost V 5 bases and J 6 bases; bases outside gene matches: 8. This chain's CDR3 is CASSASGTSTEQYF. CDR3 DNA sequence: TGTGCCAGCAGCGCCTCCGGGACTAGCACCGAGCAGTACTTC.

The chain combines TRBV5-8 with TRBJ1-5, with unresolved D. CDR1 and CDR2 from the germline V gene are SGHTS and YDEGEE. V shed 1 base and J shed 4 bases, with 6 bases lying between them. This CDR3 spans 13 amino acids. In DNA, the CDR3 is TGTGCCAGCAGCTTGCCGGGAAATCAGCCCCAGCATTTT. It codes for CASSLPGNQPQHF.

As for this clone: The same CDR3 arises from other DNA sequences in this sample as well. The rearrangement joins TRBV18 to TRBJ1-2, with TRBD1 identical over 7 bases. The germline V gene has CDR1 KGHSH and CDR2 LQKENI. The CDR3 sequence is 13 residues long. J lost 2 bases, V lost 6 bases, and 3 bases had no gene match. CDR3 in DNA: TGTGCCAGCTCGCCGACAGGGAACTATGGCTACACCTTC. Residues: CASSPTGNYGYTF.

This chain connects TRBV3-1 (or the pseudogene TRBV3-2) to TRBJ1-2; no clear D gene. CDR1 and CDR2 (germline): LGHDT, YNNKEL (reference sequence). The CDR3 totals 13 residues. V lost 2 bases and J lost 6, with 10 bases in between. CDR3 amino acids: CASSQRSLHGYTF. CDR3 DNA: TGTGCCAGCAGCCAACGAAGCCTCCATGGCTACACCTTC.

The gene calls are TRBV5-1 and TRBJ1-1; D not resolved. CDR3 length: 14 residues. Germline lookup yields CDR1 SGHRS and CDR2 YFSETQ. Deletions cut 4 bases from V and 1 base from J, with 11 bases between. The CDR3 spells CASSPRSGNTEAFF. The CDR3 DNA follows: TGCGCCAGCAGCCCAAGGTCGGGGAACACTGAAGCTTTCTTT.